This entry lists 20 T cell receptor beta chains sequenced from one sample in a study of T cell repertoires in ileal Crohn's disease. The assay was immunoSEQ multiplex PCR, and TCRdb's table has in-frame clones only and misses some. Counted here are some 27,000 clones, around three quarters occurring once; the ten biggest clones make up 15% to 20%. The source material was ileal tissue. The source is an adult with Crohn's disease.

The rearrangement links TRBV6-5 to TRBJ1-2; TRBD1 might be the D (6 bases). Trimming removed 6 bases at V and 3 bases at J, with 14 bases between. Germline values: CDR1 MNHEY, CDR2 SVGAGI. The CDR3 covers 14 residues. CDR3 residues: CASRAPQGHYGYTF. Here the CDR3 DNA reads TGTGCCAGCAGGGCCCCACAGGGTCACTATGGCTACACCTTC.

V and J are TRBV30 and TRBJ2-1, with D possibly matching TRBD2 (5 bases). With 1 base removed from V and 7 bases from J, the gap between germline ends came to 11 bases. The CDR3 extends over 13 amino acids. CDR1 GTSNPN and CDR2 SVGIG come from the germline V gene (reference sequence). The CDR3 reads CAWSAGRGNEQFF. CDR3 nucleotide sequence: TGTGCCTGGAGTGCCGGCCGGGGAAATGAGCAGTTCTTC. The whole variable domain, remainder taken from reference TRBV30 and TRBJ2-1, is SQTIHQWPATLVQPVGSPLSLECTVEGTSNPNLYWYRQAAGRGLQLLFYSVGIGQISSEVPQNLSASRPQDRQFILSSKKLLLSDSGFYLCAWSAGRGNEQFFGPGTRLTVL.

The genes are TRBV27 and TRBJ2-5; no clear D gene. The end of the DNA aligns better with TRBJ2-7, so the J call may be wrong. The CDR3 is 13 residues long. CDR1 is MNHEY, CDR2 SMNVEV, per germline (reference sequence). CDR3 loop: CASSHRQDYEQYF. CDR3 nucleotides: TGTGCCAGCAGCCACCGGCAGGACTACGAGCAGTACTTC.

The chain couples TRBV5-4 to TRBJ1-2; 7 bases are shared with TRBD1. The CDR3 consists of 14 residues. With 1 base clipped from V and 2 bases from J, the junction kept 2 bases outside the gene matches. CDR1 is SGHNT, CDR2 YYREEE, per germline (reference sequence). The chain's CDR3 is CASSLHRGNYGYTF. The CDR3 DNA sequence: TGTGCCAGCAGCTTGCACAGGGGAAACTATGGCTACACCTTC.

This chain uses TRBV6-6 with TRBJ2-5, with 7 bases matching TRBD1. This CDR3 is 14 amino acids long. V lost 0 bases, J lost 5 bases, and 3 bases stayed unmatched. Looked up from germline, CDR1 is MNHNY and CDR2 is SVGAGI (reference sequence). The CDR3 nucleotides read TGTGCCAGCAGTTACTCTCCCAGGGGGGAGACCCAGTACTTC. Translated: CASSYSPRGETQYF.

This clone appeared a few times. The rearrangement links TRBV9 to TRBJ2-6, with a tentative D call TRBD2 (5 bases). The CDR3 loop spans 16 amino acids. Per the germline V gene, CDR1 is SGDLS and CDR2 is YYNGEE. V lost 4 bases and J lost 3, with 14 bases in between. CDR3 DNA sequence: TGTGCCAGCAGCCCCCTCGGAGGTTTTGGGGCCAACGTCCTGACTTTC. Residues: CASSPLGGFGANVLTF. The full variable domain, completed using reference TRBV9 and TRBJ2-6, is DSGVTQTPKHLITATGQRVTLRCSPRSGDLSVYWYQQSLDQGLQFLIQYYNGEERAKGNILERFSAQQFPDLHSELNLSSLELGDSALYFCASSPLGGFGANVLTFGAGSRLTVL.

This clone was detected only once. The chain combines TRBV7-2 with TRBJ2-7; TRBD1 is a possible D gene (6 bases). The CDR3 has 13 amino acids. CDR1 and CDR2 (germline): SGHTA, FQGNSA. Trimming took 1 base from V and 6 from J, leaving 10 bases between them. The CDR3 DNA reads TGTGCCAGCAGCTTAGGATCCAGGGGCGAGCAGTACTTC. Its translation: CASSLGSRGEQYF.

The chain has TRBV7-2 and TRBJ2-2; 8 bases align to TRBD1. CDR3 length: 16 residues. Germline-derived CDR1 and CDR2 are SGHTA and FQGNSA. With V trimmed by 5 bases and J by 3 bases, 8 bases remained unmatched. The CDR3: CASSARTGSYTGELFF. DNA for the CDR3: TGTGCCAGCAGCGCCAGGACAGGGTCCTACACCGGGGAGCTGTTTTTT.

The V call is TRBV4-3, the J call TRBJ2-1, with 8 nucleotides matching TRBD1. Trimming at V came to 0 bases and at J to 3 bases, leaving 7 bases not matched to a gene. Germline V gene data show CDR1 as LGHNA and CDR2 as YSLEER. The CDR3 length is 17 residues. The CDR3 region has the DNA TGCGCCAGCAGCCAAGATCCCCGGACAGGGTACTACAATGAGCAGTTCTTC. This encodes CASSQDPRTGYYNEQFF.

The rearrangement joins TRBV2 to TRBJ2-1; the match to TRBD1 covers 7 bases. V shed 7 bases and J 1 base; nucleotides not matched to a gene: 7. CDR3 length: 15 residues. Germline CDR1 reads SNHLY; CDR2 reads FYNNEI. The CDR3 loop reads CASTQNRGSYNEQFF. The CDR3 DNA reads TGTGCCAGCACCCAGAACAGGGGTTCCTACAATGAGCAGTTCTTC. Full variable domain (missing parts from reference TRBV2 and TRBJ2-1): EPEVTQTPSHQVTQMGQEVILRCVPISNHLYFYWYRQILGQKVEFLVSFYNNEISEKSEIFDDQFSVERPDGSNFTLKIRSTKLEDSAMYFCASTQNRGSYNEQFFGPGTRLTVL.

CDR3 bases: TGTGCCAGTAGTATAGGGGGAGGGGACACCGGGGAGCTGTTTTTT. It specifies CASSIGGGDTGELFF. The rearrangement uses TRBV19 and TRBJ2-2; 7 bases are shared with TRBD2. Germline assignment: CDR1 LNHDA and CDR2 SQIVND (reference sequence). V lost 1 base to trimming and J lost 3 bases; unmatched junction nucleotides: 2. The CDR3 runs 15 residues.

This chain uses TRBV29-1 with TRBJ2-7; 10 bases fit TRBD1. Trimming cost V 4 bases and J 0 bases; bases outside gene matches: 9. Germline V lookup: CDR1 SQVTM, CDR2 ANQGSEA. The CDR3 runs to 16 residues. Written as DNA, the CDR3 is TGCAGCGTTGTGGGACAGGGGAAAAAGGGCTCCTACGAGCAGTACTTC. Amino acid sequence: CSVVGQGKKGSYEQYF.

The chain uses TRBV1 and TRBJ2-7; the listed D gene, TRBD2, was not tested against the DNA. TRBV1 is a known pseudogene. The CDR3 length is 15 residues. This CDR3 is CTSSQDRDYSYEQYF. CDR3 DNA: TGCACCAGCAGCCAAGATAGGGACTACTCCTACGAGCAGTACTTC.

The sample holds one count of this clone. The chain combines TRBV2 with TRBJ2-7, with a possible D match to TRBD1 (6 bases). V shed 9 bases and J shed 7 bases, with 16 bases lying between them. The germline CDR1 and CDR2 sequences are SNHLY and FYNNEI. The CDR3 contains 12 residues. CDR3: CASDTGLGEQYF. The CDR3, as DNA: TGTGCCAGTGACACAGGGCTTGGGGAGCAGTACTTC.

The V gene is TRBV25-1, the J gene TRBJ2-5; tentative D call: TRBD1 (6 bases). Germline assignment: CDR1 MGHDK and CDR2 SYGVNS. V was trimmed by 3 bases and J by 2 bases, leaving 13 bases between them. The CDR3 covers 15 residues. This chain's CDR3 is CASSDPRTDQETQYF. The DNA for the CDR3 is TGTGCCAGCAGTGATCCCAGGACAGATCAAGAGACCCAGTACTTC.

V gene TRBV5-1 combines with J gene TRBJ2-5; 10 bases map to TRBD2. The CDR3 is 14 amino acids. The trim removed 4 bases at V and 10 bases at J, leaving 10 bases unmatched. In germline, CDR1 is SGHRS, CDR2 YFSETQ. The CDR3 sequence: CASSKSGGAEGQYF. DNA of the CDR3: TGCGCCAGCAGCAAGAGCGGGGGGGCCGAGGGCCAGTACTTC.

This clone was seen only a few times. CDR3 bases: TGTGCCAGCTCACCTGGACAGGTTGAAAAACTGTTTTTT. It translates to CASSPGQVEKLFF. The chain has TRBV18 and TRBJ1-4; 7 bases fit TRBD1. This CDR3 spans 13 amino acids. Germline V gives CDR1 KGHSH, CDR2 LQKENI. Trimming cost V 3 bases and J 7 bases; bases outside gene matches: 2. Looking up the rest from reference TRBV18 and TRBJ1-4 gives the full variable domain: NAGVMQNPRHLVRRRGQEARLRCSPMKGHSHVYWYRQLPEEGLKFMVYLQKENIIDESGMPKERFSAEFPKEGPSILRIQQVVRGDSAAYFCASSPGQVEKLFFGSGTQLSVL.

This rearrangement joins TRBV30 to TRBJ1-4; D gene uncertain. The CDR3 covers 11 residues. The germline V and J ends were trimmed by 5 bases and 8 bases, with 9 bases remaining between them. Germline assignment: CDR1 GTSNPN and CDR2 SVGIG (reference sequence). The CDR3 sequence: CAWGPGEKLFF. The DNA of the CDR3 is TGTGCCTGGGGGCCGGGGGAAAAACTGTTTTTT.

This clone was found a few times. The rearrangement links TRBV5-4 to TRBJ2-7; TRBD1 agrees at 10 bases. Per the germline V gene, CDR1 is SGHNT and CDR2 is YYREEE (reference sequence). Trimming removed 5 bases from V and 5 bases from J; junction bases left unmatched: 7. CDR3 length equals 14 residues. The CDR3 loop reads CASSTGQGFDEQYF. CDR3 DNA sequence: TGTGCCAGCAGTACGGGACAGGGGTTTGACGAGCAGTACTTC.

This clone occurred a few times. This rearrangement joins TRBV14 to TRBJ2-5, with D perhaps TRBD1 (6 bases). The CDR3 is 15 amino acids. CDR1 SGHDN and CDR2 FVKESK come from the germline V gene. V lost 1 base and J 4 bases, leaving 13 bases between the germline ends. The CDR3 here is CASSQVQGQRETQYF. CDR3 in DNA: TGTGCCAGCAGCCAAGTTCAGGGACAAAGAGAGACCCAGTACTTC.